A single sample gave rise to the 25 T cell receptor beta chains below, sequenced in a study of patients and donors after allogeneic stem cell transplantation. A single record per CDR3 protein comes from TCRdb applying MiXCR to the RT-PCR reads. In the table there are some 960,000 distinct CDR3 sequences, about a sixth of which are singletons. Sequences were obtained from blood, either unsorted or a sorted T cell fraction (not recorded which). The receptor source for this set is a human donor who was either an allogeneic HSCT recipient or a stem cell or donor lymphocyte infusion donor (not recorded which). It is not recorded whose cells these are; they may come from a transplant donor.

This clonotype was observed a few times. J is TRBJ2-7 and V is TRBV12-3 or TRBV12-4, with 10 positions matching TRBD1. The length of the CDR3 is 15 residues. With V trimmed by 3 bases and J by 3 bases, 5 bases remained unmatched. The CDR3 nucleotides are TGTGCCAGCAGTTTTTCAGGGACAGGGGACTACGAGCAGTACTTC. The encoded protein is CASSFSGTGDYEQYF.

The gene calls are TRBV29-1 and TRBJ1-1, with D unresolved. Per the germline V gene, CDR1 is SQVTM and CDR2 is ANQGSEA. V was clipped by 6 bases and J by 4 bases, with 12 bases between them. The CDR3 sequence is 12 residues long. The CDR3 DNA sequence: TGCAGCGTCTACAGCCGGGGCACTGAAGCTTTCTTT. It is translated as CSVYSRGTEAFF. Variable domain in full (rest from reference TRBV29-1 and TRBJ1-1): SAVISQKPSRDICQRGTSLTIQCQVDSQVTMMFWYRQQPGQSLTLIATANQGSEATYESGFVIDKFPISRPNLTFSTLTVSNMSPEDSSIYLCSVYSRGTEAFFGQGTRLTVV.

This clonotype has only a few counts. J is TRBJ1-5 and V is TRBV4-3, with D perhaps TRBD1 (5 bases). The germline V gene encodes CDR1 LGHNA and CDR2 YSLEER. The CDR3 spans 16 residues. V was pared by 0 bases and J by 1 base, with 10 bases between. CDR3 sequence reads: CASSQDSGASNQPQHF. CDR3 DNA: TGCGCCAGCAGCCAAGATAGTGGGGCCAGCAATCAGCCCCAGCATTTT.

The J gene is TRBJ1-1, the V gene TRBV5-6; tentatively, D is TRBD1 (6 bases). CDR3 length: 15 amino acids. Trimming stripped 5 bases from V and 0 bases from J, with 14 bases between. From germline, CDR1 is SGHDT and CDR2 YYEEEE. This CDR3 is CASRLIDRMNTEAFF. The CDR3 nucleotides read TGTGCCAGCAGACTGATAGACAGGATGAACACTGAAGCTTTCTTT.

V and J are TRBV7-2 and TRBJ2-3; 15 positions match TRBD2. This CDR3 has 16 residues. V gave up 1 base and J gave up 14 bases; unmatched junction bases: 10. Germline V gene data show CDR1 as SGHTA and CDR2 as FQGNSA. CDR3: CASSLEGTSGGTKRYF. The CDR3 nucleotides read TGTGCCAGCAGCTTAGAGGGGACTAGCGGGGGGACCAAGAGGTATTTT.

The sample holds many counts of this clonotype. The rearrangement links TRBV20-1 to TRBJ2-1; 8 bases are a match to TRBD1. This CDR3 has 13 residues. Per germline, CDR1 DFQATT and CDR2 SNEGSKA (reference sequence). Trimming removed 6 bases from V and 0 bases from J; junction bases left unmatched: 1. CDR3 nucleotides: TGCAGTGCAGGGACAGGCTCCTACAATGAGCAGTTCTTC. It is translated as CSAGTGSYNEQFF.

This clonotype has ten or more counts. The chain employs TRBV20-1 and TRBJ1-5; a possible D gene is TRBD1 (5 bases). The CDR3 length is 10 residues. The germline V gene encodes CDR1 DFQATT and CDR2 SNEGSKA (reference sequence). V gave up 6 bases and J gave up 7 bases, with 7 bases separating them. As DNA, the CDR3 is TGCAGTGCCCGGGGGCAGCCCCAGCATTTT. This sequence encodes CSARGQPQHF.

The chain recombines TRBV7-9 with TRBJ2-1, with 9 bases fitting TRBD1. Per germline, CDR1 SEHNR and CDR2 FQNEAQ (reference sequence). V gave up 1 base and J gave up 9 bases; unmatched junction bases: 4. This CDR3 has 14 residues. The CDR3 nucleotides are TGTGCCAGCAGCTTAGTACAGGGGGCTGGTGAGCAGTTCTTC. Translation gives CASSLVQGAGEQFF.

This clonotype appeared a few times. The chain couples TRBV29-1 to TRBJ1-3; D gene ambiguous. The CDR3 is 15 residues long. V was pared by 4 bases and J by 0 bases, with 13 bases between. Germline CDR1 reads SQVTM; CDR2 reads ANQGSEA. The CDR3: CSVGRSGSSGNTIYF. CDR3 DNA sequence: TGCAGCGTTGGCCGATCCGGGAGCTCTGGAAACACCATATATTTT.

V and J are TRBV10-3 and TRBJ1-6; TRBD1 might be the D (5 bases). V lost 2 bases and J lost 4, with 21 bases in between. The CDR3 has 19 amino acids. CDR1 is ENHRY and CDR2 is SYGVKD in the germline V gene. CDR3 sequence reads: CAISEEGPSRPDYNSPLHF. The CDR3 coding sequence is TGTGCCATCAGTGAGGAGGGGCCGAGCAGGCCGGATTATAATTCACCCCTCCACTTT.

The chain links TRBV12-3 or TRBV12-4 to TRBJ1-2; possibly TRBD1 for D (5 bases). V was pared by 3 bases and J by 8 bases, with 10 bases between. The CDR3 is 12 amino acids. The CDR3 here is CASSFVGAGYTF. The DNA for the CDR3 is TGTGCCAGCAGTTTTGTAGGGGCGGGCTACACCTTC.

V and J are TRBV9 and TRBJ2-7; D is undetermined. V was trimmed by 0 bases and J by 4 bases, leaving 14 bases between them. This CDR3 has 15 residues. Germline V gives CDR1 SGDLS, CDR2 YYNGEE. CDR3 in DNA: TGTGCCAGCAGCGTAGCTGGGCAAAGTTGGTACGAGCAGTACTTC. This sequence encodes CASSVAGQSWYEQYF.

This clonotype has just a few counts. V is TRBV20-1 and J is TRBJ2-2, with 12 bases aligning to TRBD2. V was clipped by 3 bases and J by 7 bases; unmatched bases: 6. Germline CDR1 reads DFQATT; CDR2 reads SNEGSKA (reference sequence). The CDR3 has 15 residues. This CDR3 reads CSASRLAGANGELFF. The CDR3 DNA sequence: TGCAGTGCTAGCAGACTAGCGGGAGCGAACGGGGAGCTGTTTTTT.

The rearrangement joins TRBV12-3 or TRBV12-4 to TRBJ2-1; maybe TRBD2 (5 bases). The CDR3 length is 13 residues. The ends were cut back, 5 bases at V and 6 bases at J, with 11 bases in the middle. This chain's CDR3 is CASSPGLRNEQFF. CDR3 DNA sequence: TGTGCCAGCAGTCCCGGACTGCGCAATGAGCAGTTCTTC.

This clonotype showed up just a few times. This chain joins TRBV25-1 and TRBJ2-1, with TRBD2 matching over 10 bases. The CDR3 spans 15 residues. Germline V gives CDR1 MGHDK, CDR2 SYGVNS. V gave up 3 bases and J gave up 9 bases; unmatched junction bases: 8. The CDR3, as DNA: TGTGCCAGCAGTGAGGGTCTAGCGGGAGTGGGTGAGCAGTTCTTC. Protein: CASSEGLAGVGEQFF.

This clonotype appeared a few times. V gene TRBV7-8 combines with J gene TRBJ2-5, with 8 nucleotides matching TRBD1. Germline CDR1 reads SGHVS; CDR2 reads FQNEAQ. This CDR3 contains 16 residues. V lost 5 bases and J lost 3; bases outside the gene matches: 11. CDR3 in amino acids: CASSPPPQGGEETQYF. The CDR3 coding sequence is TGTGCCAGCAGCCCCCCACCACAGGGGGGAGAAGAGACCCAGTACTTC.

The rearrangement joins TRBV3-1 to TRBJ1-6; D is perhaps TRBD1 (5 bases). CDR1 LGHDT and CDR2 YNNKEL come from the germline V gene (reference sequence). This CDR3 is built from 14 residues. V was trimmed by 4 bases and J by 9 bases, leaving 13 bases between them. The CDR3 protein is CASSLQVGGSPLHF. CDR3 coding DNA: TGTGCCAGCAGCCTACAGGTGGGGGGTTCACCCCTCCACTTT.

A few counts support this clonotype. The rearrangement links TRBV20-1 to TRBJ1-1; maybe TRBD1 (6 bases). CDR1 DFQATT and CDR2 SNEGSKA come from the germline V gene (reference sequence). Trimming pared 3 bases from V and 0 bases from J, leaving 11 bases between. The CDR3 is 14 amino acids. CDR3 nucleotide sequence: TGCAGTGCTAGTACAGGGTCAATGAACACTGAAGCTTTCTTT. This codes for CSASTGSMNTEAFF.

The chain joins TRBV7-2 to TRBJ2-4; D is perhaps TRBD2 (7 bases). The CDR3 consists of 15 residues. Trimming removed 8 bases from V and 3 bases from J, with 17 bases in between. The V gene's germline CDR1 is SGHTA and CDR2 FQGNSA. The CDR3 here is CASAPGRDNKNIQYF. The CDR3 nucleotides read TGTGCCAGCGCCCCAGGGAGGGACAACAAAAACATTCAGTACTTC.

The rearrangement joins TRBV6-5 to TRBJ1-2; tentative D call: TRBD1 (5 bases). The germline CDR1 and CDR2 sequences are MNHEY and SVGAGI. V shed 5 bases and J shed 3 bases, with 7 bases lying between them. This CDR3 contains 12 residues. CDR3 DNA: TGTGCCAGCAGTGCGACAGACTATGGCTACACCTTC. This codes for CASSATDYGYTF.

This clonotype has a handful of counts. The chain recombines TRBV3-1 with TRBJ1-1; 8 bases are a match to TRBD1. V lost 6 bases and J lost 1; bases outside the gene matches: 7. The CDR3 consists of 15 residues. Germline-derived CDR1 and CDR2 are LGHDT and YNNKEL (reference sequence). The CDR3: CASREDRVWNTEAFF. The DNA for the CDR3 is TGTGCCAGCAGGGAGGACAGGGTGTGGAACACTGAAGCTTTCTTT.

This clonotype was counted a few times. V gene TRBV4-3 combines with J gene TRBJ2-5; D is possibly TRBD1 (6 bases). The germline CDR1 and CDR2 sequences are LGHNA and YSLEER. This CDR3 region has 14 residues. The V gene lost 4 bases and the J gene lost 5 bases, with 14 bases spanning the gap. The CDR3 here is CASSPLGGSETQYF. DNA for the CDR3: TGCGCCAGCAGCCCATTAGGGGGATCGGAGACCCAGTACTTC.

The V and J genes are TRBV27 and TRBJ2-1; D gene uncertain. CDR3 length: 18 amino acids. Germline V gives CDR1 MNHEY, CDR2 SMNVEV (reference sequence). V lost 1 base, J lost 4 bases, and 20 bases lay in between. The CDR3 bases are TGTGCCAGCAGTTTATACGGCCAACCCACATCAACGTACAATGAGCAGTTCTTC. This gives the protein CASSLYGQPTSTYNEQFF.

This clonotype is a singleton in its sample. V and J are TRBV6-2 or TRBV6-3 and TRBJ1-5; possibly TRBD1 for D (6 bases). V lost 7 bases to trimming and J lost 5 bases, with 15 bases between them. This CDR3 is built from 14 residues. From germline, CDR1 is MNHEY and CDR2 SVGEGT. In DNA, the CDR3 is TGTGCCAGCAAGAACGGGACACCTTATCAGCCCCAGCATTTT. Translating gives CASKNGTPYQPQHF.

The chain links TRBV12-3 or TRBV12-4 to TRBJ2-7; TRBD2 matches at 10 bases. The CDR3 is made up of 21 amino acids. The ends lost 7 bases at V and 0 bases at J; junction bases unmatched: 24. CDR3: CASNSRTSGLLSQRSSYEQYF. CDR3 DNA: TGTGCCAGCAACTCCAGGACTAGCGGCCTACTTTCTCAGAGGTCCTCCTACGAGCAGTACTTC.